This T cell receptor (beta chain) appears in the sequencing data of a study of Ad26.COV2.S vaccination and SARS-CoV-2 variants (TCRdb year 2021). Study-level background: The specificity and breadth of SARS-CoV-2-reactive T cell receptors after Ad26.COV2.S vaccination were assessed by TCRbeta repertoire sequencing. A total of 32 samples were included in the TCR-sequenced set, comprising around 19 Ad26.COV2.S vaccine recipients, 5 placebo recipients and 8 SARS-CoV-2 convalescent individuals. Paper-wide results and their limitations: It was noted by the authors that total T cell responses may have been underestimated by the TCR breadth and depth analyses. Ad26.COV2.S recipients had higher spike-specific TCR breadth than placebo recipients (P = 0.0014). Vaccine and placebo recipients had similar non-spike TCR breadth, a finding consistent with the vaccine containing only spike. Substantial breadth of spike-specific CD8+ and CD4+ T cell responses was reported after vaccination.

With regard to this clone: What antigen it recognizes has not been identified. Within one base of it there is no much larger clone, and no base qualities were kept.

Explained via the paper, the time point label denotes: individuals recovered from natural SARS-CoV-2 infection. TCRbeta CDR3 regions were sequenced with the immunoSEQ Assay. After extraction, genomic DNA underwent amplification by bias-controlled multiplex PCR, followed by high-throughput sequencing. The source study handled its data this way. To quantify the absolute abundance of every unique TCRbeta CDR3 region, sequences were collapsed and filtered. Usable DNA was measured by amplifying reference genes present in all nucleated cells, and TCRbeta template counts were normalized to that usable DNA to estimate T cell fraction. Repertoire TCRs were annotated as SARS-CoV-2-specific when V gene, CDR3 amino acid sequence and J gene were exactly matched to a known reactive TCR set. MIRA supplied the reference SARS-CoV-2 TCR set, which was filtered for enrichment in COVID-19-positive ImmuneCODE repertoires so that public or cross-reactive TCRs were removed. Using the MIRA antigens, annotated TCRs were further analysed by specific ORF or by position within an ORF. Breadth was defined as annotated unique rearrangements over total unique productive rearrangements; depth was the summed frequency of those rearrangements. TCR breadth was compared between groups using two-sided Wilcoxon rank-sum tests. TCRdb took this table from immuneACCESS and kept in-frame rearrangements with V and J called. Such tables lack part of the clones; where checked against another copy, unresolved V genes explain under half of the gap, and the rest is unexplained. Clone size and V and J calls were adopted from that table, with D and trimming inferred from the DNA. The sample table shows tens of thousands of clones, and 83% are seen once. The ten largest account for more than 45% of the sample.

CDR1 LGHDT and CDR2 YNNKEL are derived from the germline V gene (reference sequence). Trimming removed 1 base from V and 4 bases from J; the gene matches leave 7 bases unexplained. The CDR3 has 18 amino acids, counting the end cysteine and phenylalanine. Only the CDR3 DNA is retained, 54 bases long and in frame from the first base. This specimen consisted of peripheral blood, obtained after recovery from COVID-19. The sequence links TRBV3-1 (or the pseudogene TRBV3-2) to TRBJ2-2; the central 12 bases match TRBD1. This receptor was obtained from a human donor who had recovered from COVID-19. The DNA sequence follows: TGTGCCAGCAGCCAAGGAAAGGGACAGGGGGCCCCCACCGGGGAGCTGTTTTTT. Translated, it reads CASSQGKGQGAPTGELFF.